The present T cell receptor (beta chain) was sequenced within a study of cytomegalovirus exposure and HLA in healthy donors. Overall study findings and caveats: In a later analysis, DRB1 alleles had the most associated TCRs; HLA-C alleles the fewest.

The germline V gene has CDR1 MNHEY and CDR2 SMNVEV (reference sequence). The CDR3 extends over 16 amino acids. Trimming shortened V by 4 bases and J by 4 bases, and 17 bases separated the two germline ends. With regard to this clone: The antigen is undetermined.

It was with 60 Vbeta and 13 Jbeta primers that the PCR ran. The table came from immunoSEQ multiplex PCR; TCRdb's copy has only in-frame clones and leaves some out. Recorded for this sample: about 200,000 clones. The specimen was PBMCs. J is TRBJ2-1 and V is TRBV27; D perhaps matches TRBD1 (6 bases). The TCR sequence derives from a man aged 25-45 years in good health and CMV-seronegative. The CDR3 bases are TGTGCCAGCAGTTCGAACCAGGGGAACCCGTACAATGAGCAGTTCTTC. Amino acid sequence: CASSSNQGNPYNEQFF.